This entry lists 6 T cell receptor beta chains sequenced from one sample in a study of T cells in Graves' hyperthyroidism and ophthalmopathy. From RNA transcripts, TCR beta CDR3 regions were amplified. An initial round of RT-PCR targeting the TCR CDR3 relied on the HTBI primer set. TCRdb independently ran MiXCR on the multiplex PCR reads; one entry per CDR3 protein. In the table there are 250,000 to 350,000 distinct CDR3 sequences, roughly 15% of which are singletons. Material: blood. The receptors here all came from a man aged 25-40 years with Graves' hyperthyroidism.

This clonotype was seen a few times. The chain links TRBV7-9 to TRBJ2-7, with D possibly being TRBD1 (6 bases). Germline lookup yields CDR1 SEHNR and CDR2 FQNEAQ (reference sequence). The CDR3 covers 15 residues. V shed 5 bases and J shed 3 bases, with 17 bases lying between them. For the CDR3, the DNA is TGTGCCAGCAGCCTAAATACAGGGAGAGGCTACGAGCAGTACTTC. Translated, it gives CASSLNTGRGYEQYF.

This clonotype was counted ten times or more. This chain uses TRBV30 with TRBJ2-7; the D gene could be TRBD1 or TRBD2 (5 bases each). Trimming pared 7 bases from V and 3 bases from J, leaving 10 bases between. Germline values: CDR1 GTSNPN, CDR2 SVGIG (reference sequence). The CDR3 runs to 11 residues. CDR3 DNA: TGTGCCTCTAAGAGGGGCTACGAGCAGTACTTC. It codes for CASKRGYEQYF.

V usage is TRBV10-2 and J usage is TRBJ2-1; D gene unclear. Germline V gene data show CDR1 as WSHSY and CDR2 as SAAADI. Trimming cost V 0 bases and J 0 bases, with 18 bases left between them. The CDR3 is made up of 19 amino acids. DNA for the CDR3: TGCGCCAGCAGTGAGTCGAATCCGCGTTTCCGGCCCTCCTACAATGAGCAGTTCTTC. This codes for CASSESNPRFRPSYNEQFF.

This clonotype was detected many times. This chain joins TRBV27 and TRBJ2-1; 9 bases fit TRBD2. This CDR3 contains 14 residues. Germline loops: CDR1 MNHEY, CDR2 SMNVEV (reference sequence). V lost 7 bases and J lost 7; bases outside the gene matches: 8. CDR3 region: CASKSGGPPNEQFF. As DNA, the CDR3 is TGTGCCAGCAAAAGCGGGGGGCCCCCGAATGAGCAGTTCTTC.

This clonotype was detected only a few times. The chain recombines TRBV10-3 with TRBJ2-3; TRBD2 matches 9 bases. Trimming removed 7 bases from V and 4 bases from J; junction bases left unmatched: 3. The length of the CDR3 is 13 residues. Germline V lookup: CDR1 ENHRY, CDR2 SYGVKD. CDR3 sequence: CAITSGNADTQYF. The CDR3 DNA follows: TGTGCCATCACTAGCGGGAACGCAGATACGCAGTATTTT.

This clonotype was counted between two and nine times. The chain couples TRBV28 to TRBJ1-4, with a weak D call TRBD1 (5 bases). Germline V gene sequence: CDR1 MDHEN, CDR2 SYDVKM. V lost 9 bases, J lost 7 bases, and 21 bases lay in between. The CDR3 loop spans 15 amino acids. CDR3 sequence (DNA): TGTGCCAGTAACACGGGGGGATCTTTGGGTGAAAAACTGTTTTTT. It specifies CASNTGGSLGEKLFF. Full variable domain (outside the CDR3, taken from reference TRBV28 and TRBJ1-4): DVKVTQSSRYLVKRTGEKVFLECVQDMDHENMFWYRQDPGLGLRLIYFSYDVKMKEKGDIPEGYSVSREKKERFSLILESASTNQTSMYLCASNTGGSLGEKLFFGSGTQLSVL.